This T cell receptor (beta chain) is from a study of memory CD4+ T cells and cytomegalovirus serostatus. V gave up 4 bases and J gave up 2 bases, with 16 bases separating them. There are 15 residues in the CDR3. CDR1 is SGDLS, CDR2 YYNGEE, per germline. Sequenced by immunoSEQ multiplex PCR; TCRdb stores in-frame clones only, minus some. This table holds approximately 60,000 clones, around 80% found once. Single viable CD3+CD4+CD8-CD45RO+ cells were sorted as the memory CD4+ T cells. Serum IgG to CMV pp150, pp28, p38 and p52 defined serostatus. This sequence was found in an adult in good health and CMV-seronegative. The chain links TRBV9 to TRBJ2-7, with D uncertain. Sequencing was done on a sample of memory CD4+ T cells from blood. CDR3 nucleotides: TGTGCCAGCAGCCCCTCTGAAGGGTGGCCCTACGAGCAGTACTTC. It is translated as CASSPSEGWPYEQYF.